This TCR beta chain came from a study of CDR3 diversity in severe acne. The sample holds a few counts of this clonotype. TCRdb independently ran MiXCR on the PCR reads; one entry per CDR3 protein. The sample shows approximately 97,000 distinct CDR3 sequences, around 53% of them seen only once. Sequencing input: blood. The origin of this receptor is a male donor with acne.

CDR3 loop: CASSEVARSSGTDTQYF. The CDR3 DNA reads TGTGCCAGCAGTGAAGTCGCTAGGTCTAGCGGGACAGATACGCAGTATTTT. The rearrangement links TRBV25-1 to TRBJ2-3; 8 bases are shared with TRBD2. The germline V gene has CDR1 MGHDK and CDR2 SYGVNS. The ends lost 2 bases at V and 3 bases at J; junction bases unmatched: 10. This CDR3 is built from 17 residues. Drawing the rest from reference TRBV25-1 and TRBJ2-3, the complete variable domain is EADIYQTPRYLVIGTGKKITLECSQTMGHDKMYWYQQDPGMELHLIHYSYGVNSTEKGDLSSESTVSRIRTEHFPLTLESARPSHTSQYLCASSEVARSSGTDTQYFGPGTRLTVL.